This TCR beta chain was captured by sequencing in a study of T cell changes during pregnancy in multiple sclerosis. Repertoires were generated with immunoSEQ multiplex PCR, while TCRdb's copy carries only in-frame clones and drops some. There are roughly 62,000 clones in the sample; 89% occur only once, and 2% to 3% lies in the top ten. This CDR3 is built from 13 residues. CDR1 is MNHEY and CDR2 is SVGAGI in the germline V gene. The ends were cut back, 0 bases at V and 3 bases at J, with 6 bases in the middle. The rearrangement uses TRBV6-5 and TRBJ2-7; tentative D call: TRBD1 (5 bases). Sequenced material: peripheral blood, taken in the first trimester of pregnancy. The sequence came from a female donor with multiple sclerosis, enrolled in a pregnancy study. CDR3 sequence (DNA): TGTGCCAGCAGTTACTCGACAGACTACGAGCAGTACTTC. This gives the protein CASSYSTDYEQYF.